This TCR beta chain was sequenced during a study of technical replicates of blood from a few donors. Germline trimming cut 6 bases from V and 0 bases from J; bases unmatched to any gene: 3. This CDR3 contains 14 residues. Germline lookup yields CDR1 SNHLY and CDR2 FYNNEI. Only in-frame clones appear in the TCRdb table, and some are missing; sequencing was by immunoSEQ multiplex PCR. The top ten hold around 3.9% of the sample, which has approximately 49,000 clones, 90% to 95% seen once. J is TRBJ2-7 and V is TRBV2; 9 bases are a match to TRBD2. The source of this sequence is a human donor in good health. Some clones in this sample may be carry-over from other donors' samples. The sequencing input was PBMCs. The CDR3 spells CASRTSGSSYEQYF. The CDR3 DNA follows: TGTGCCAGCAGGACTAGCGGTAGCTCCTACGAGCAGTACTTC.